One T cell receptor (beta chain) is described in this entry. Looked up from germline, CDR1 is MNHNS and CDR2 is SASEGT. The CDR3 is 18 residues long. V was trimmed by 2 bases and J by 1 base, leaving 20 bases between them. This sample stems from a study of blood T cell repertoires in COVID-19. Study-wide context: Both acute and convalescent COVID-19 samples were obtained from the United States, Italy and Spain. PBMCs, B-cell-depleted T cells, or T cells provided the cDNA or gDNA that made up the material.

In the original analysis: Estimates of nucleated cell counts were drawn from the amplification of reference gene primers. TCRdb's copy holds only in-frame clones and misses some; the assay was immunoSEQ multiplex PCR. That table supplies the V and J calls and clone size; D and trimming were determined from the DNA. The sample lists roughly 330,000 clones; over 75% were seen once. The source is a woman in her forties or fifties with active or convalescent COVID-19. The chain is built from TRBV6-1 and TRBJ1-2; D is undetermined. Specimen: peripheral blood. CDR3 sequence reads: CASSEWARTRRINYGYTF. The CDR3 DNA is TGTGCCAGCAGTGAATGGGCGCGAACAAGACGTATTAACTATGGCTACACCTTC.